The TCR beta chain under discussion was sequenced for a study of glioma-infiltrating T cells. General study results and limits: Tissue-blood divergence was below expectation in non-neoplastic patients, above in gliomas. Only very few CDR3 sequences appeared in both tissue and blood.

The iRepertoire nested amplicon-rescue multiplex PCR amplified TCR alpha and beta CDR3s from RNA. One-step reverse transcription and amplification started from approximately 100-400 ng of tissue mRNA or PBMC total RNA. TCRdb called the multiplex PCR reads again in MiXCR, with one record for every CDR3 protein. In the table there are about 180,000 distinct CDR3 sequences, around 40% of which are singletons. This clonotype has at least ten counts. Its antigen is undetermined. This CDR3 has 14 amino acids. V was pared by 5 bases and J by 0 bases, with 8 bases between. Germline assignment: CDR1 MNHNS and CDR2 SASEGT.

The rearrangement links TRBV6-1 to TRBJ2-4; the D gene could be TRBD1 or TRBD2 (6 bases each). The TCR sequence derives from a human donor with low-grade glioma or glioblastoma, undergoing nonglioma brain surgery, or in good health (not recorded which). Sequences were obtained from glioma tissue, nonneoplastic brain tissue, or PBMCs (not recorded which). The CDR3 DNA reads TGTGCCAGCAGTCGGGGGCTAGCCAAAAACATTCAGTACTTC. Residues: CASSRGLAKNIQYF.